The rows below give T cell receptor beta chains drawn from one sample of a study of blood T cell repertoires in COVID-19. TCRdb keeps only in-frame clones here, not all; method: immunoSEQ multiplex PCR. The repertoire holds about 140,000 clones, with 84% as singletons. The material sequenced was PBMCs or T cells enriched from blood (not recorded which). The receptors derive from a woman aged 45-59 years with acute COVID-19. The CDR3 runs from the conserved cysteine through the conserved F or W. The D gene is left open where the match is weak. The size of a clone is reported for some rows only, either as once, few or many, or as a class for expanded clones.

>TRBV5-4|-|-|17|TRBJ2-1
TGTGCCAGCAGCCCTGGACGTTGGGGACTCCCCGAGAATGAGCAGTTCTTC
CASSPGRWGLPENEQFF
>TRBV15|-|once|17|TRBJ2-5
TGTGCCACCAGCAGAGATATCGGCAGCGGACGGCGAGAGACCCAGTACTTC
CATSRDIGSGRRETQYF
>TRBV4-1|TRBD1|-|15|TRBJ1-4
TGCGCCAGCAGCCCCCTCGGGACAGGGCTTGAAAAACTGTTTTTT
CASSPLGTGLEKLFF
>TRBV11-2|-|-|14|TRBJ2-3
TGTGCCAGCAGCCTGACCGCCTCCGGGGATACGCAGTATTTT
CASSLTASGDTQYF
>TRBV5-1|-|-|14|TRBJ2-3
TGCGCCAGCAGCTTAGCTCCAGGGCCAGATACGCAGTATTTT
CASSLAPGPDTQYF
>TRBV4-2|TRBD2|-|17|TRBJ2-1
TGTGCCAGCAGCCAAGAATATACGGGGGGGACCTACAATGAGCAGTTCTTC
CASSQEYTGGTYNEQFF
>TRBV9|-|-|17|TRBJ2-2
TGTGCCAGCAGCGTCTACCTAGAGGCGGGACTGACCGGGGAGCTGTTTTTT
CASSVYLEAGLTGELFF
>TRBV2|-|-|14|TRBJ2-7
TGTGCCAGCAGCCTGGGGGGGGCGACCTACGAGCAGTACTTC
CASSLGGATYEQYF
>TRBV18|TRBD1|-|16|TRBJ2-7
TGTGCCAGCTCACCCCGCCGGGACAGAACCTCCTACGAGCAGTACTTC
CASSPRRDRTSYEQYF
>TRBV19|TRBD2|-|15|TRBJ2-1
TGTGCCAGTAGTGTGACTAGCGGGATGGGCAATGAGCAGTTCTTC
CASSVTSGMGNEQFF
>TRBV11-3|TRBD2|many|15|TRBJ2-1
TGTGCCAGCAGCCCGACTAGCGTAGAAGAAAATGAGCAGTTCTTC
CASSPTSVEENEQFF
>TRBV7-8|TRBD2|-|16|TRBJ2-7
TGTGCCAGCAGCCCCTACGGGGCTAGCGGGAGTTCCGAGCAGTACTTC
CASSPYGASGSSEQYF
>TRBV12-3/TRBV12-4|-|-|12|TRBJ1-1
TGTGCCAGCAGCCTTCTTGGGACAATGGCTTTCTTT
CASSLLGTMAFF
>TRBV4-3|-|-|14|TRBJ2-2
TGCGCCAGCAGCCAAGCTAGGGGAATCGGGGAGCTGTTTTTT
CASSQARGIGELFF
>TRBV27|-|-|16|TRBJ1-5
TGTGCCAGCACCCCTACCGCCCGCGGTAGCAATCAGCCCCAGCATTTT
CASTPTARGSNQPQHF
>TRBV15|-|-|16|TRBJ2-7
TGTGCCACCAGCAGAGGGGTTGGTAGCTCGGGCTACGAGCAGTACTTC
CATSRGVGSSGYEQYF
>TRBV7-9|TRBD1|-|13|TRBJ1-1
TGTGCCAGCAGCGTCCAGGGGGCCACTGAAGCTTTCTTT
CASSVQGATEAFF
>TRBV29-1|TRBD1|-|13|TRBJ1-5
TGCAGCGTAGGGACAGGGGGCAATCAGCCCCAGCATTTT
CSVGTGGNQPQHF
>TRBV2|TRBD1|-|17|TRBJ2-2
TGTGCCAGCAGTCGACCTGGACAGGGAACGAACACCGGGGAGCTGTTTTTT
CASSRPGQGTNTGELFF
>TRBV7-8|-|-|16|TRBJ2-2
TGTGCCAGCAGCTTTTCGGACAGTTCGAACACCGGGGAGCTGTTTTTT
CASSFSDSSNTGELFF